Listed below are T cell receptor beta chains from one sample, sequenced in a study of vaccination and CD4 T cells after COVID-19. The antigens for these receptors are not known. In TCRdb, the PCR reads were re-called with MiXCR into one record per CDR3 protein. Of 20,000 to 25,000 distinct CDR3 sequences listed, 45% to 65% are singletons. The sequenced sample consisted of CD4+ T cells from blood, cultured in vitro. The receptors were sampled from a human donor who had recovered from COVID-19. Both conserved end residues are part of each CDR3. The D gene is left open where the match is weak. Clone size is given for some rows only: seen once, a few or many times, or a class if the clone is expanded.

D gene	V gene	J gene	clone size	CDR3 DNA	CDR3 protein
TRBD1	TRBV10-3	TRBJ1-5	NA	TGTGCCATCAGTGACCAGGGAGGGGGCACGAGAAATCAGCCCCAGCATTTT	CAISDQGGGTRNQPQHF
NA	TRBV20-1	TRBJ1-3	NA	TGCAGTGCGACGACAGATGCTGGAAACACCATATATTTT	CSATTDAGNTIYF
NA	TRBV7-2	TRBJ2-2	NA	TGTGCCAGCAACTTAGTAAGGCCAACCGGGGAGCTGTTTTTT	CASNLVRPTGELFF
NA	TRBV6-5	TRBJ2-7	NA	TGTGCCAGCAGTTATGGGGGCCCAGAGGCCTACGAGCAGTACTTC	CASSYGGPEAYEQYF
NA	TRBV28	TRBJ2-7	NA	TGTGCCAGCAGGACCCTCCCGGATCCGCAGTACTTC	CASRTLPDPQYF
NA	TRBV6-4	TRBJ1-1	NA	TGTGCCAGCAGTGACGGGCAGGGCCCAGGCACTGAAGCTTTCTTT	CASSDGQGPGTEAFF
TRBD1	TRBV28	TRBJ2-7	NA	TGTGCCAGCATCCCTCCCGGGACAGGGTCCTACGAGCAGTACTTC	CASIPPGTGSYEQYF
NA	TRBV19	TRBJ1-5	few	TGTGCCAGTACATTTGGGCGGTCGGGCAATCAGCCCCAGCATTTT	CASTFGRSGNQPQHF
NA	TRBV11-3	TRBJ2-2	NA	TGTGCCAGCATCCGAAGGGCAGGAGGCACCGGGGAGCTGTTTTTT	CASIRRAGGTGELFF
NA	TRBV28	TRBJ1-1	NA	TGTGCCAGCAGTTTTAGGACTGAAGCTTTCTTT	CASSFRTEAFF
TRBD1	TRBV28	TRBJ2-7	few	TGTGCCAGCAGCCCTTCGGACAGGCCATGGGGGCAGTACTTC	CASSPSDRPWGQYF
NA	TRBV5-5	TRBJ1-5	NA	TGTGCCAGCAGCTTGGAGGGAGGCTATCAGCCCCAGCATTTT	CASSLEGGYQPQHF
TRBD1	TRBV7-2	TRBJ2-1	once	TGTGCCAGCAAATCCAGGGCCCCCAGGGACAGGGGGATTGGTGAGCAGTTCTTC	CASKSRAPRDRGIGEQFF
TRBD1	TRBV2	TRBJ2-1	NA	TGTGCCAGCAGATACAGGGGCCGGTCACACAATGAGCAGTTCTTC	CASRYRGRSHNEQFF
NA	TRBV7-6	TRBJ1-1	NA	TGTGCCAGCAGCCTCCTGTTACGGCAGGGATTAAAGAACACTGAAGCTTTCTTT	CASSLLLRQGLKNTEAFF
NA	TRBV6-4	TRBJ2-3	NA	TGTGCCAGCAGTGACACGGCTAGATCCACAGATACGCAGTATTTT	CASSDTARSTDTQYF
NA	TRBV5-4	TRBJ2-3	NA	TGTGCCAGCAGCCTACAGGGTAGATCTTCGGATACGCAGTATTTT	CASSLQGRSSDTQYF
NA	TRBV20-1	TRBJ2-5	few	TGCAGTGCTAGTCCCATGACAGTGTACCAAGAGACCCAGTACTTC	CSASPMTVYQETQYF
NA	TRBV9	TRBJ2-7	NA	TGTGCCAGCAGCGATAGACGCAATGGGGAGCAGTACTTC	CASSDRRNGEQYF
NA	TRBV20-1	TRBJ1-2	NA	TGCAGTGCTAGAGGAGGGCGGTATGGCTACACCTTC	CSARGGRYGYTF
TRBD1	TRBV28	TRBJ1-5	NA	TGTGCCAGCAGTCCCTTAGGGCTGGGACAGGGTAGCAATCAGCCCCAGCATTTT	CASSPLGLGQGSNQPQHF
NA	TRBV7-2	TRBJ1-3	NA	TGTGCCAGCAGCTCCAGGGGTTCCTCTGGAAACACCATATATTTT	CASSSRGSSGNTIYF
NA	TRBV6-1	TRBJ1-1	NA	TGTGCCAGCAGCCGACGGGAGCCGAACACTGAAGCTTTCTTT	CASSRREPNTEAFF
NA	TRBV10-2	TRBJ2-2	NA	TGCGCCAGCAGCCGACTACAAGACAGACCCGGGGAGCTGTTTTTT	CASSRLQDRPGELFF
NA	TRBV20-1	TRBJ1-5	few	TGCAGTGCTCTCTTCCCTTCTGGAGGGGCGAATCAGCCCCAGCATTTT	CSALFPSGGANQPQHF
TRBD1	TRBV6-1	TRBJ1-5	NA	TGTGCCAGCCACAGGGGGACCGGCAATCAGCCCCAGCATTTT	CASHRGTGNQPQHF
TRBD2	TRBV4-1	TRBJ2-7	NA	TGCGCCAGCAGCGAACCAGGGAGGGCCTACGAGCAGTACTTC	CASSEPGRAYEQYF
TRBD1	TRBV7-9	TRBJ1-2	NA	TGTGCCAGCAGCCCACCGGGACAGGGGGCACATGGCTACACCTTC	CASSPPGQGAHGYTF
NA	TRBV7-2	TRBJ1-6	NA	TGTGCCAGCAGCCCCGGGACTCCGGCCAGTAATTCACCCCTCCACTTT	CASSPGTPASNSPLHF
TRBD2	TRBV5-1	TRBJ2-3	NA	TGCGCCAGCGCGGGGGGGCGACCAACAGATACGCAGTATTTT	CASAGGRPTDTQYF
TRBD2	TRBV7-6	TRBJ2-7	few	TGTGCCAGCAGCCTCGCCGTAGCGGGGGGCTCCTACGAGCAGTACTTC	CASSLAVAGGSYEQYF
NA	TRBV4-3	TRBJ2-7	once	TGCGCCAGCAGCCAAGACAGTTCTTTCAACTACGAGCAGTACTTC	CASSQDSSFNYEQYF
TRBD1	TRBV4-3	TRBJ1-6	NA	TGCGCCAGCAGCCAATCCCCGGGAGGGACAGGAGCTTCACCCCTCCACTTT	CASSQSPGGTGASPLHF
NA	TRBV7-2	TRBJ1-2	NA	TGTGCCAGCAGCTTAGATTCCGGGGGCTACACCTTC	CASSLDSGGYTF
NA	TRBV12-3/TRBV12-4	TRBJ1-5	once	TGTGCCAGCAGTTTTTGGGGGAATAGCAATCAGCCCCAGCATTTT	CASSFWGNSNQPQHF
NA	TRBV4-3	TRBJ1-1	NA	TGCGCCAGCAGCCAATCATTGAATGGCGGGGATGAAGCTTTCTTT	CASSQSLNGGDEAFF